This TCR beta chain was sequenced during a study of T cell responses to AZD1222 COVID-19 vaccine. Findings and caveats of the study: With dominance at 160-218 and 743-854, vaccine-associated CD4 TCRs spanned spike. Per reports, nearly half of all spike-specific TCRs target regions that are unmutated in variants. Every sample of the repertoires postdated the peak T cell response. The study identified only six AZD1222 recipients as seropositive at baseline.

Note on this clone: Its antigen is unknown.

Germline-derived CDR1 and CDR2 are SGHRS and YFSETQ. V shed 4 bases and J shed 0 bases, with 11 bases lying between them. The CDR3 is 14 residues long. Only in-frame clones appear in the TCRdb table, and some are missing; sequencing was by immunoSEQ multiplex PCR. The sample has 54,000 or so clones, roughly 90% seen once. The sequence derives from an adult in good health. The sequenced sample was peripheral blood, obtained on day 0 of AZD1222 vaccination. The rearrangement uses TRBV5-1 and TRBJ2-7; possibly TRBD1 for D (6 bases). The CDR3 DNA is TGCGCCAGCAGCAGGACAGAGTACTCCTACGAGCAGTACTTC. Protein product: CASSRTEYSYEQYF.